Following are 20 T cell receptor beta chains from one sample sequenced in a study of cytomegalovirus exposure and HLA in healthy donors. The PCR employed 60 Vbeta primers together with 13 Jbeta primers. Some clones are missing from TCRdb's copy, which holds only in-frame ones; the method was immunoSEQ multiplex PCR. The sample shows approximately 170,000 clones, roughly three quarters of them seen only once. Sequenced sample: PBMCs. The receptor source for this set is a male donor in good health and CMV-seropositive.

The V and J genes are TRBV27 and TRBJ2-7; 10 bases line up with TRBD2. The CDR3 spans 16 residues. V lost 2 bases, J lost 3 bases, and 7 bases stayed unmatched. Germline V lookup: CDR1 MNHEY, CDR2 SMNVEV (reference sequence). In DNA form, the CDR3 reads TGTGCCAGCAGTTTAGTAGCGGGGGGAGTCTACTACGAGCAGTACTTC. Its protein product is CASSLVAGGVYYEQYF.

The chain recombines TRBV7-9 with TRBJ1-1; a weak D match, TRBD1 (5 bases). The CDR3 has 15 residues. Trimming took 2 bases from V and 2 from J, leaving 12 bases between them. The germline V gene encodes CDR1 SEHNR and CDR2 FQNEAQ (reference sequence). CDR3 DNA sequence: TGTGCCAGCAGCTTAAGGGGTTCGGTTAACACTGAAGCTTTCTTT. This translates into CASSLRGSVNTEAFF.

The rearrangement links TRBV18 to TRBJ2-5, with 7 positions matching TRBD1. Trimming removed 1 base from V and 5 bases from J; junction bases left unmatched: 13. The length of the CDR3 is 17 residues. CDR1 is KGHSH, CDR2 LQKENI, per germline. This chain's CDR3 is CASSPLPVQGVGETQYF. DNA of the CDR3: TGTGCCAGCTCACCACTTCCAGTGCAGGGGGTCGGGGAGACCCAGTACTTC.

CDR3 coding DNA: TGTGCCAGCAGCCCAGACCCCCAGTTCTCCGAGCAGTACTTC. Translated: CASSPDPQFSEQYF. The chain links TRBV4-2 to TRBJ2-7; unclear D gene. Germline V gives CDR1 LGHNA, CDR2 YNFKEQ. V gave up 4 bases and J gave up 6 bases, with 16 bases separating them. This CDR3 comprises 14 residues.

This clone has more than one count but fewer than ten. CDR3 in DNA: TGTGCCAGCAGCTTAGTCCCTGACAACTACGAGCAGTACTTC. Translated, it gives CASSLVPDNYEQYF. The genes are TRBV7-6 and TRBJ2-7; the D is unclear. In germline, CDR1 is SGHVS, CDR2 FNYEAQ. The CDR3 spans 14 residues. Trimming left V 1 base short and J 3 bases short, with 10 bases between.

The chain recombines TRBV6-5 with TRBJ2-2, with unresolved D. The CDR3 sequence is 13 residues long. Trimming took 2 bases from V and 7 from J, leaving 8 bases between them. CDR1 and CDR2 (germline): MNHEY, SVGAGI. As DNA, the CDR3 is TGTGCCAGCAGTTACAACCTAGGCGGGGAGCTGTTTTTT. Translating it yields CASSYNLGGELFF.

The chain uses TRBV5-8 and TRBJ2-5; D call uncertain. The V and J ends lost 4 bases and 5 bases respectively, with 9 bases between them. Germline values: CDR1 SGHTS, CDR2 YDEGEE. This CDR3 has 12 residues. Here the CDR3 DNA reads TGTGCCAGCAGCCAGGTCCGGGAGACCCAGTACTTC. Encoded protein: CASSQVRETQYF.

This sequence joins TRBV5-6 and TRBJ2-7, with D possibly matching TRBD1 (5 bases). The CDR3 has 15 residues. Germline CDR1 and CDR2: SGHDT and YYEEEE. The V end was cut by 4 bases, the J end by 2 bases, with 16 bases between. The CDR3 region is CASSLVGANTYEQYF. CDR3 DNA: TGTGCCAGCAGCCTGGTAGGGGCGAATACCTACGAGCAGTACTTC.

This clone occurred a few times. V is TRBV4-2 and J is TRBJ1-1; TRBD1 matches at 9 bases. The CDR3 sequence is 14 residues long. V lost 5 bases to trimming and J lost 2 bases; unmatched junction nucleotides: 3. Germline CDR1 LGHNA, CDR2 YNFKEQ. This CDR3 is CASSGQGLNTEAFF. CDR3 coding DNA: TGTGCCAGCAGCGGACAGGGGTTAAACACTGAAGCTTTCTTT.

The J gene is TRBJ2-3, the V gene TRBV21-1; the table's D call, TRBD2, was not checked against the DNA. TRBV21-1 is a documented pseudogene. The CDR3 sequence is 14 residues long. The CDR3 loop is CASRGTPSTDTQYF. CDR3 sequence (DNA): TGTGCCAGCAGAGGGACTCCTAGCACAGATACGCAGTATTTT.

This clone appeared a single time. This rearrangement joins TRBV10-1 to TRBJ1-2; TRBD1 might be the D (5 bases). Germline CDR1 is WNHNN and CDR2 is SYGVQD (reference sequence). The CDR3 is 13 amino acids. V dropped 2 bases and J dropped 4 bases, with 8 bases sitting between them. CDR3 protein: CASSEQGSYGYTF. The CDR3 coding sequence is TGCGCCAGCAGTGAGCAGGGCTCCTATGGCTACACCTTC.

This chain joins TRBV5-1 and TRBJ1-1, with a weak D call TRBD1 (5 bases). The CDR3 covers 13 residues. Per germline, CDR1 SGHRS and CDR2 YFSETQ. The V and J ends lost 3 bases and 5 bases respectively, with 11 bases between them. The CDR3 region has the DNA TGCGCCAGCAGCTCAACTCCAGGGACTGAAGCTTTCTTT. This codes for CASSSTPGTEAFF.

The V and J genes are TRBV11-2 and TRBJ2-3; 11 bases agree with TRBD2. V shed 7 bases, J shed 5 bases, and the junction held 8 bases outside the gene matches. From germline, CDR1 is SGHAT and CDR2 FQNNGV. This CDR3 spans 15 amino acids. CDR3 sequence: CASTLGGLAEDTQYF. CDR3 DNA sequence: TGTGCCAGCACCCTGGGGGGACTAGCGGAAGATACGCAGTATTTT.

V usage is TRBV6-1 and J usage is TRBJ1-1; the D gene is possibly TRBD1 (5 bases). V gave up 4 bases and J gave up 6 bases, with 9 bases separating them. The CDR3 is made up of 12 amino acids. CDR1 and CDR2 (germline): MNHNS, SASEGT. The CDR3 DNA is TGTGCCAGCAGTGGGCAGGGCGCTGAAGCTTTCTTT. It codes for CASSGQGAEAFF.

This CDR3 is CASSYGAGSRNSPLHF. As DNA, the CDR3 is TGTGCCAGCAGTTACGGGGCAGGCAGTCGGAATTCACCCCTCCACTTT. The genes are TRBV6-5 and TRBJ1-6, with D possibly being TRBD1 (5 bases). Per germline, CDR1 MNHEY and CDR2 SVGAGI. V was pared by 2 bases and J by 7 bases, with 15 bases between. The CDR3 is 16 residues long.

The chain is built from TRBV6-6 and TRBJ2-3; D is unresolved. Germline assignment: CDR1 MNHNY and CDR2 SVGAGI (reference sequence). Trimming cost V 3 bases and J 2 bases, with 6 bases left between them. The CDR3 length is 13 residues. The CDR3 loop reads CASSYSLTDTQYF. CDR3 bases: TGTGCCAGCAGTTATTCCCTCACAGATACGCAGTATTTT.

The rearrangement uses TRBV7-8 and TRBJ2-1; 8 bases are shared with TRBD2. Germline CDR1 is SGHVS and CDR2 is FQNEAQ. V shed 0 bases, J shed 6 bases, and the junction held 4 bases outside the gene matches. The length of the CDR3 is 15 residues. The CDR3 region has the DNA TGTGCCAGCAGCTTAGCACGGGGGGGGGTCAATGAGCAGTTCTTC. Translating it yields CASSLARGGVNEQFF.

The chain links TRBV4-1 to TRBJ1-3; possible D gene TRBD1, 5 bases. Germline V gene data show CDR1 as MGHRA and CDR2 as YSYEKL. The length of the CDR3 is 17 residues. Trimming shortened V by 0 bases and J by 0 bases, and 12 bases separated the two germline ends. DNA for the CDR3: TGCGCCAGCAGCCAAGATAGCAGGGATAGCTCTGGAAACACCATATATTTT. The encoded protein is CASSQDSRDSSGNTIYF.

V gene TRBV2 combines with J gene TRBJ1-5; 10 bases fit TRBD1. The CDR3 extends over 15 amino acids. V lost 4 bases to trimming and J lost 3 bases; unmatched junction nucleotides: 3. CDR1 is SNHLY, CDR2 FYNNEI, per germline. CDR3 in DNA: TGTGCCAGCAGTGGCGACAGGGGGCCCAATCAGCCCCAGCATTTT. Translation gives CASSGDRGPNQPQHF.

The sample holds many counts of this clone. The genes are TRBV2 and TRBJ2-2; D remains unclear. V lost 4 bases, J lost 6 bases, and 9 bases lay in between. The germline gives CDR1 SNHLY, CDR2 FYNNEI. The length of the CDR3 is 13 residues. The CDR3: CASSVNTAGELFF. In DNA form, the CDR3 reads TGTGCCAGCAGTGTAAATACGGCCGGGGAGCTGTTTTTT. Combining the CDR3 with reference TRBV2 and TRBJ2-2 gives the whole variable domain EPEVTQTPSHQVTQMGQEVILRCVPISNHLYFYWYRQILGQKVEFLVSFYNNEISEKSEIFDDQFSVERPDGSNFTLKIRSTKLEDSAMYFCASSVNTAGELFFGEGSRLTVL.